This T cell receptor (beta chain) was identified in a study of monozygotic twins with inflammatory bowel disease. Study observations and caveats: Compared with healthy twins, IBD patients shared fewer clonotypes with others, especially with disease activity.

Concerning this clonotype itself: The target antigen is unknown.

Donors each gave 2.5 ml of blood. CDR1 and CDR2 (germline): KGHDR, SFDVKD. The CDR3 is 15 amino acids. Amplification used two nested PCRs: 16 cycles, then 8 to 10 cycles, on TCRalpha/TCRbeta cDNA. TCRdb re-called the 5' RACE reads; one entry per CDR3 protein, DNA not given. The sample holds roughly 140,000 distinct CDR3 sequences. The chain has TRBV24-1 and TRBJ1-5; TCRdb reports TRBD1, a call that lacks DNA to check it against. Sequencing input: blood. This TCR was sampled from a human donor with ulcerative colitis or Crohn's disease, or a healthy co-twin of an affected twin (not recorded which). CDR3 region: CATSPGGGSNQPQHF.